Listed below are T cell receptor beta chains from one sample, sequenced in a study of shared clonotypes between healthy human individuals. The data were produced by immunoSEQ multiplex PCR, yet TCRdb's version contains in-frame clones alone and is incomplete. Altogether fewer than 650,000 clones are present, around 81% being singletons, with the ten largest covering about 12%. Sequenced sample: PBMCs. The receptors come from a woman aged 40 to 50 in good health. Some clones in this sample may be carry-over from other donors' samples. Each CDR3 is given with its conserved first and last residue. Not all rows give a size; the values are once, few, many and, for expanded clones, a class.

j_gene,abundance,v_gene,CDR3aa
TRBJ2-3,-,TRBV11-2,CASSPWGGRARDTQYF
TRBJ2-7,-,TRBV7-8,CASSFNSQEQYF
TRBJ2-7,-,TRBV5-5,CASSLVGLALHEQYF
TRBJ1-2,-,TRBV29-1,CSVEATGTWYGYTF
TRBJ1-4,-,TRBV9,CASSVLPGVEKLFF
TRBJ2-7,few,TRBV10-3,CAINAGPLYEQYF
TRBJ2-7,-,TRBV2,CASSPRGGAKYF
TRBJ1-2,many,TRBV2,CASSRARIYYGYTF
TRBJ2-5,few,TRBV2,CASSAGNEETQYF
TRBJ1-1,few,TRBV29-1,CSVERDTEAFF
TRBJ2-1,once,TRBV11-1,CASSTGLDSGSYNEQFF
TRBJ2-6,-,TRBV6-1,CASSDGSRGANVLTF
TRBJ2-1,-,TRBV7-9,CASSFWQGVNEQFF
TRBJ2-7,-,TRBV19,CASRPRTSGSYEQYF
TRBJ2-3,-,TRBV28,CASISGGGTDTQYF
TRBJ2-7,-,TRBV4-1,CASSRGTSGRVREQYF
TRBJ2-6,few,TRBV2,CASSEGRGGLDSGANVLTF
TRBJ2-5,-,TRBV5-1,CASSKGTSGIETQYF
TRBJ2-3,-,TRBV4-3,CASSQGLGAGENTQYF
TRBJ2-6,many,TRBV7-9,CASTGGGAGANVLTF
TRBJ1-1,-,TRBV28,CASSLTRGEAFF
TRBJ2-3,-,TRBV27,CASSRTSSTDTQYF
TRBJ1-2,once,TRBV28,CAIDTNYGYTF
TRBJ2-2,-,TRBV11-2,CASSLAGGPRFDTGELFF
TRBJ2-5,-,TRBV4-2,CASSQDPSGGQETQYF
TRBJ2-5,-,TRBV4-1,CASSRLQAGPSLETQYF
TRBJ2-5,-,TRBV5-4,CASSPDRGRETQYF
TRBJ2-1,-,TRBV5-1,CASSAGTGGENEQFF
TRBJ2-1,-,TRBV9,CASSVGLNEQFF
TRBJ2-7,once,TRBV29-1,CSVDGTGRSEQYF
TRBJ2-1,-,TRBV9,CASSPGVHEQFF
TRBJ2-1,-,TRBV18,CASSPGDGAYNEQFF
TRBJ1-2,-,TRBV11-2,CASSVDSPNYGYTF